These 25 T cell receptor beta chains came from one sample sequenced in a study of radiation and T cells in renal cell carcinoma. This sample's time point: baseline pretreatment blood. The treatment here: 15 Gy SBRT to primary tumor, nephrectomy 4 weeks later. The table came from immunoSEQ multiplex PCR; TCRdb's copy has only in-frame clones and leaves some out. The sample carries around 160,000 clones, about 87% recorded once. This specimen consisted of blood, obtained from a patient whose treatment included radiotherapy and nephrectomy. The receptors here all came from a woman between 70 and 85 years old with renal cell carcinoma.

The V call is TRBV7-2, the J call TRBJ2-5; 9 bases map to TRBD2. This CDR3 region has 17 residues. The V gene end was trimmed by 3 bases and the J gene end by 5 bases; junction bases not matched to a gene: 13. Per the germline V gene, CDR1 is SGHTA and CDR2 is FQGNSA. Here the CDR3 reads CASSLVFRRTSAETQYF. CDR3 nucleotides: TGTGCCAGCAGCTTGGTATTCCGCCGGACTAGCGCTGAGACCCAGTACTTC.

This clone was counted a single time. The chain carries TRBV19 and TRBJ2-1; TRBD1 matches at 8 bases. Per the germline V gene, CDR1 is LNHDA and CDR2 is SQIVND (reference sequence). Trimming cost V 3 bases and J 4 bases; bases outside gene matches: 5. The CDR3 is 15 residues long. Written as DNA, the CDR3 is TGTGCCAGTAGTATGGGGACAGGTTTTTACAATGAGCAGTTCTTC. It translates to CASSMGTGFYNEQFF.

The gene calls are TRBV6-6 and TRBJ1-6; maybe TRBD1 (5 bases). CDR1 MNHNY and CDR2 SVGAGI come from the germline V gene (reference sequence). V was trimmed by 5 bases and J by 0 bases, leaving 5 bases between them. The CDR3 covers 14 residues. The CDR3 DNA reads TGTGCCAGCAGTGACAGCTCCTATAATTCACCCCTCCACTTT. Translated, it gives CASSDSSYNSPLHF.

The chain employs TRBV9 and TRBJ1-2, with 7 bases identical to TRBD1. Germline CDR1 reads SGDLS; CDR2 reads YYNGEE. V shed 4 bases and J 0 bases; nucleotides not matched to a gene: 6. This CDR3 has 15 residues. This CDR3 is CASSSGQAPNYGYTF. In DNA, the CDR3 is TGTGCCAGCAGCAGTGGACAGGCCCCTAACTATGGCTACACCTTC.

The chain joins TRBV27 to TRBJ1-6; TRBD1 agrees at 9 bases. CDR3 length: 15 amino acids. V gave up 5 bases and J gave up 8 bases; unmatched junction bases: 7. Germline V gene data show CDR1 as MNHEY and CDR2 as SMNVEV (reference sequence). CDR3 nucleotide sequence: TGTGCCAGCAGTCTCGGACAGGGGAAGGATTCACCCCTCCACTTT. Protein sequence: CASSLGQGKDSPLHF.

The chain joins TRBV7-5 to TRBJ2-7; TRBD2, as called in the table, went unchecked against the DNA. TRBV7-5 is a pseudogene. The CDR3 runs to 14 residues. CDR3 protein: CASSVAGGDYEQYF. In DNA, the CDR3 is TGTGCCAGCAGCGTAGCGGGGGGGGACTACGAGCAGTACTTC.

The genes are TRBV19 and TRBJ2-2, with 8 bases aligning to TRBD1. CDR3 length equals 16 residues. The V and J ends lost 6 bases and 4 bases, in that order; junction bases with no gene match: 10. The V gene's germline CDR1 is LNHDA and CDR2 SQIVND (reference sequence). This CDR3 is CASRPRGQAVTGELFF. In DNA, the CDR3 is TGTGCCAGTAGACCCAGGGGACAGGCGGTCACCGGGGAGCTGTTTTTT.

This chain connects TRBV10-3 to TRBJ1-1; 7 nucleotides align to TRBD1. Germline loops: CDR1 ENHRY, CDR2 SYGVKD. V trimming: 3 bases; J trimming: 1 base; junction bases outside the gene matches: 8. The CDR3 length is 16 residues. CDR3 bases: TGTGCCATCAGTGATCTCAGGGGGGGAGCGAACACTGAAGCTTTCTTT. As protein: CAISDLRGGANTEAFF.

This chain connects TRBV7-2 to TRBJ2-3; TRBD2 might be the D (5 bases). V gave up 1 base and J gave up 1 base, with 9 bases separating them. Germline V gene lookup returns CDR1 SGHTA and CDR2 FQGNSA. The CDR3 covers 15 residues. CDR3 region: CASSLGRRGTDTQYF. CDR3 coding DNA: TGTGCCAGCAGCTTAGGAAGGCGGGGCACAGATACGCAGTATTTT.

Comments on this clone: One end of the junction is discordant with germline, which a read error may explain. This rearrangement joins TRBV6-5 to TRBJ2-7; TRBD2 aligns across 14 bases. Germline CDR1 MNHEY, CDR2 SVGAGI. The CDR3 has 13 amino acids. CDR3 bases: TGTGCCAGCACCCCGGGGACTAGCGGGGGACCAGTCTTC. This gives the protein CASTPGTSGGPVF.

The chain links TRBV2 to TRBJ1-5; 7 nucleotides agree with TRBD1. J lost 3 bases, V lost 6 bases, and 8 bases had no gene match. CDR3 length: 15 residues. From germline, CDR1 is SNHLY and CDR2 FYNNEI. CDR3 protein: CASSRSTGPNQPQHF. The CDR3 nucleotides are TGTGCCAGCAGCCGTTCGACAGGGCCCAATCAGCCCCAGCATTTT.

The genes are TRBV10-3 and TRBJ1-1, with D possibly being TRBD1 (5 bases). Per germline, CDR1 ENHRY and CDR2 SYGVKD. The ends were cut back, 0 bases at V and 3 bases at J, with 11 bases in the middle. The CDR3 runs to 15 residues. The CDR3 loop reads CAISESAGSDTEAFF. The CDR3 DNA reads TGTGCCATCAGTGAGTCGGCAGGGTCGGACACTGAAGCTTTCTTT.

This clone occurred once. This chain uses TRBV7-6 with TRBJ2-5; D call uncertain. With the DNA end fitting TRBJ2-7 better, the J assignment may be wrong. This CDR3 has 15 amino acids. Germline lookup yields CDR1 SGHVS and CDR2 FNYEAQ. DNA for the CDR3: TGTGCCAGCAGCTTAGAAAATCCTGGCACGGACGAGCAGTACTTC. Translating it yields CASSLENPGTDEQYF.

This clone was observed once. This chain links TRBV6-5 with TRBJ2-1, with 11 bases matching TRBD2. The CDR3 has 15 amino acids. The V and J ends lost 6 bases and 7 bases, in that order; junction bases with no gene match: 8. Germline loops: CDR1 MNHEY, CDR2 SVGAGI. The CDR3 sequence is CASRQIAGGLNEQFF. The CDR3 region has the DNA TGTGCCAGCAGACAGATAGCGGGGGGGCTGAATGAGCAGTTCTTC.

This clone was seen a single time. The chain links TRBV6-5 to TRBJ2-5; TRBD1 matches at 12 bases. The germline CDR1 and CDR2 sequences are MNHEY and SVGAGI. CDR3 size: 15 residues. V was clipped by 2 bases and J by 5 bases; unmatched bases: 3. CDR3 sequence (DNA): TGTGCCAGCAGTTACGGGACAGGGGGCCGCGAGACCCAGTACTTC. Its translation is CASSYGTGGRETQYF.

The rearrangement links TRBV5-1 to TRBJ1-3, with D uncertain. Trimming pared 4 bases from V and 3 bases from J, leaving 11 bases between. The CDR3 spans 14 residues. Germline CDR1 and CDR2: SGHRS and YFSETQ. CDR3 sequence (DNA): TGCGCCAGCAGCCCGTCCGGAGATGGAAACACCATATATTTT. Translated, it gives CASSPSGDGNTIYF. Based on the CDR3 plus reference TRBV5-1 and TRBJ1-3, the full variable domain is KAGVTQTPRYLIKTRGQQVTLSCSPISGHRSVSWYQQTPGQGLQFLFEYFSETQRNKGNFPGRFSGRQFSNSRSEMNVSTLELGDSALYLCASSPSGDGNTIYFGEGSWLTVV.

The rearrangement uses TRBV4-1 and TRBJ1-1; TRBD1 matches at 7 bases. The V gene's germline CDR1 is MGHRA and CDR2 YSYEKL. Germline trimming cut 1 base from V and 1 base from J; bases unmatched to any gene: 3. The CDR3 is 15 residues long. The CDR3 coding sequence is TGCGCCAGCAGCCAAGCGTCAGGGGGGAACACTGAAGCTTTCTTT. Amino acid sequence: CASSQASGGNTEAFF.

This clone was counted only a few times. The chain is built from TRBV25-1 and TRBJ2-1, with 10 bases fitting TRBD2. CDR1 and CDR2 from the germline V gene are MGHDK and SYGVNS. V dropped 3 bases and J dropped 5; count of bases not matched to a gene: 4. The CDR3 is made up of 15 amino acids. CDR3 sequence reads: CASSDLAGVDNEQFF. The CDR3 nucleotides read TGTGCCAGCAGTGACCTAGCGGGGGTGGACAATGAGCAGTTCTTC. The variable domain in full, with the rest retrieved from reference TRBV25-1 and TRBJ2-1, is EADIYQTPRYLVIGTGKKITLECSQTMGHDKMYWYQQDPGMELHLIHYSYGVNSTEKGDLSSESTVSRIRTEHFPLTLESARPSHTSQYLCASSDLAGVDNEQFFGPGTRLTVL.

This clone was counted between two and nine times. The gene calls are TRBV4-1 and TRBJ1-6; D is uncertain. This CDR3 comprises 14 residues. Germline CDR1 is MGHRA and CDR2 is YSYEKL. Trimming cost V 4 bases and J 9 bases, with 13 bases left between them. The CDR3 reads CASSPPATGSPLHF. CDR3 coding DNA: TGCGCCAGCAGCCCCCCGGCTACGGGTTCACCCCTCCACTTT.

V usage is TRBV19 and J usage is TRBJ2-6; tentatively, D is TRBD1 (6 bases). This CDR3 comprises 16 residues. Germline V gene lookup returns CDR1 LNHDA and CDR2 SQIVND (reference sequence). V was pared by 5 bases and J by 4 bases, with 15 bases between. CDR3 coding DNA: TGTGCCAGTAGTCCTTGGACAGCTCTCGGGGCCAACGTCCTGACTTTC. Its protein is CASSPWTALGANVLTF.

The V and J genes are TRBV7-2 and TRBJ2-5, with D tentatively TRBD2 (5 bases). This CDR3 is 14 amino acids long. V dropped 8 bases and J dropped 5 bases, with 18 bases sitting between them. Germline lookup yields CDR1 SGHTA and CDR2 FQGNSA. The CDR3 DNA is TGTGCCAGCTTCCTGGACTCCCTCTGGGAGACCCAGTACTTC. The encoded protein is CASFLDSLWETQYF.

The V and J genes are TRBV28 and TRBJ1-4; 8 bases are shared with TRBD1. After removal of 5 bases from V and 0 bases from J, the junction contained 5 bases not matched to a gene. Germline CDR1 MDHEN, CDR2 SYDVKM. There are 16 residues in the CDR3. CDR3 residues: CASSAPGGSTNEKLFF. DNA for the CDR3: TGTGCCAGCAGTGCTCCAGGGGGCTCAACTAATGAAAAACTGTTTTTT.

The rearrangement links TRBV19 to TRBJ2-7, with 9 bases matching TRBD1. Germline assignment: CDR1 LNHDA and CDR2 SQIVND (reference sequence). CDR3 size: 14 residues. With 8 bases clipped from V and 5 bases from J, the junction kept 10 bases outside the gene matches. The chain's CDR3 is CASCPSTGGDEQYF. The CDR3 nucleotides read TGTGCCAGTTGCCCCTCGACAGGGGGTGACGAGCAGTACTTC.

This chain links TRBV14 with TRBJ1-1; the match to TRBD1 covers 7 bases. CDR3 length equals 15 residues. Germline trimming cut 2 bases from V and 4 bases from J; bases unmatched to any gene: 7. Germline-derived CDR1 and CDR2 are SGHDN and FVKESK. CDR3 amino acids: CASSQRQGKGTEAFF. The CDR3 DNA sequence: TGTGCCAGCAGCCAAAGACAGGGTAAAGGCACTGAAGCTTTCTTT.

This chain links TRBV5-3 with TRBJ2-1; TRBD1 aligns across 7 bases. TRBV5-3 is an ORF, with its function uncertain. V lost 4 bases to trimming and J lost 6 bases; unmatched junction nucleotides: 13. The CDR3 length is 16 residues. CDR3 amino acids: CARSPPGQPSPNEQFF. CDR3 coding DNA: TGTGCCAGAAGCCCTCCGGGACAGCCCTCTCCCAATGAGCAGTTCTTC.